This TCR beta chain was recorded in a study of T cell responses to AZD1222 COVID-19 vaccine. Here immunoSEQ multiplex PCR was the method, and the copy in TCRdb shows in-frame clones only, minus some. The sample yields fewer than 120,000 clones, roughly 85% seen once. The ends were cut back, 5 bases at V and 4 bases at J, with 19 bases in the middle. Germline CDR1 reads SGHTA; CDR2 reads FQGNSA. This CDR3 is 16 amino acids long. The sequence was collected from an adult in good health. The sample here was peripheral blood, taken on day 0 of AZD1222 vaccination. The chain has TRBV7-2 and TRBJ2-3; D call uncertain. The CDR3 here is CASSPHWANKADTQYF. The CDR3 DNA sequence: TGTGCCAGCAGCCCCCATTGGGCCAACAAAGCAGATACGCAGTATTTT.